This T cell receptor beta chain was documented in a study of T cell responses to AZD1222 COVID-19 vaccine. Study-wide results and caveats: Of spike-specific TCRs, nearly half reportedly target regions left unmutated in variants. The repertoires were collected only after the peak T cell response.

On this clone: The antigen remains unidentified.

Some clones are missing from TCRdb's copy, which holds only in-frame ones; the method was immunoSEQ multiplex PCR. The sample lists approximately 150,000 clones; 90% were seen once. V dropped 7 bases and J dropped 5 bases, with 14 bases sitting between them. In germline, CDR1 is SSHAT, CDR2 FNYEAQ (reference sequence). This CDR3 comprises 13 residues. Sequenced material: peripheral blood, taken on day 0 of AZD1222 vaccination. The J gene is TRBJ2-5, the V gene TRBV7-7; no reliable D call. This receptor was identified in an adult in good health. The CDR3 DNA sequence: TGTGCCAGCACCCCCAAGGACGGGGAGACCCAGTACTTC. Protein sequence: CASTPKDGETQYF. The complete variable domain, with remaining parts taken from reference TRBV7-7 and TRBJ2-5, reads GAGVSQSPRYKVTKRGQDVTLRCDPISSHATLYWYQQALGQGPEFLTYFNYEAQPDKSGLPSDRFSAERPEGSISTLTIQRTEQRDSAMYRCASTPKDGETQYFGPGTRLLVL.